Shown below are 14 T cell receptor beta chains from a single sample sequenced in a study of beta chain features in type 1 diabetes. TCRB transcripts that were expressed got sequenced, as all of the isolated RNA had been reverse transcribed. TCRdb's copy holds only in-frame clones and misses some; the assay was immunoSEQ multiplex PCR. This repertoire shows approximately 250,000 clones, 11% found once; its top ten account for more than 0.015%. Their specific antigens are unknown. Study-level results: TCRB CDR3 length was moderately but significantly reduced in all four CD4+ subsets of Type 1 diabetes patients.

Specimen: naive CD4+ T cells from blood. The source is a man aged 25-45 years with type 1 diabetes.

This clone has just a few counts. This chain joins TRBV5-1 and TRBJ2-1; D is uncertain. The ends were cut back, 0 bases at V and 10 bases at J, with 14 bases in the middle. CDR1 and CDR2 from the germline V gene are SGHRS and YFSETQ. CDR3 size: 14 residues. The CDR3 DNA reads as TGCGCCAGCAGCTTGGCCAGCGAGGCCGGCGAGCAGTTCTTC. Encoded protein: CASSLASEAGEQFF. Full variable domain (missing parts from reference TRBV5-1 and TRBJ2-1): KAGVTQTPRYLIKTRGQQVTLSCSPISGHRSVSWYQQTPGQGLQFLFEYFSETQRNKGNFPGRFSGRQFSNSRSEMNVSTLELGDSALYLCASSLASEAGEQFFGPGTRLTVL.

This clone has more than one count but fewer than ten. The chain recombines TRBV5-5 with TRBJ1-2; D not certain. Germline CDR1 and CDR2: SGHKS and YYEKEE (reference sequence). Trimming removed 4 bases at V and 2 bases at J, with 15 bases between. The CDR3 is 15 amino acids. The chain's CDR3 is CASSLGSPQNYGYTF. The DNA of the CDR3 is TGTGCCAGCAGCCTTGGGAGTCCACAGAACTATGGCTACACCTTC.

This clone was counted a few times. The J gene is TRBJ1-1, the V gene TRBV7-9; possibly TRBD1 for D (5 bases). Germline CDR1 is SEHNR and CDR2 is FQNEAQ (reference sequence). V was pared by 2 bases and J by 0 bases, with 16 bases between. The CDR3 has 17 amino acids. CDR3 bases: TGTGCCAGCAGCTTAACTCTACAGACAGCCATGAACACTGAAGCTTTCTTT. It translates to CASSLTLQTAMNTEAFF.

The V call is TRBV18, the J call TRBJ1-1, with 7 nucleotides matching TRBD1. Germline CDR1 and CDR2: KGHSH and LQKENI. The V and J ends lost 5 bases and 7 bases, in that order; junction bases with no gene match: 4. The CDR3 totals 12 residues. CDR3 region: CASSRRDSEAFF. The CDR3 nucleotides read TGTGCCAGCTCAAGAAGGGACAGTGAAGCTTTCTTT.

This chain links TRBV7-2 with TRBJ1-1, with 10 bases matching TRBD1. V lost 7 bases and J lost 3; bases outside the gene matches: 8. CDR3 length: 15 amino acids. The germline V gene has CDR1 SGHTA and CDR2 FQGNSA. Written as DNA, the CDR3 is TGTGCCAGCACCCTCGGGGACAGGGGTGACACTGAAGCTTTCTTT. Amino acids: CASTLGDRGDTEAFF.

This clone was seen only once. Other DNA sequences of this sample code for an identical CDR3. V usage is TRBV4-1 and J usage is TRBJ1-4; D is ambiguous. CDR3 length: 13 amino acids. Germline lookup yields CDR1 MGHRA and CDR2 YSYEKL. Trimming removed 1 base at V and 8 bases at J, with 8 bases between. CDR3 amino acids: CASSQVLPEKLFF. In DNA, the CDR3 is TGCGCCAGCAGCCAAGTACTACCAGAAAAACTGTTTTTT.

This clone was counted a few times. This sequence joins TRBV4-1 and TRBJ2-5; D gene uncertain. The germline V and J ends were trimmed by 1 base and 5 bases, with 8 bases remaining between them. Germline V gene sequence: CDR1 MGHRA, CDR2 YSYEKL. The length of the CDR3 is 13 residues. CDR3 sequence (DNA): TGCGCCAGCAGCCAAGTTCTGGGCGAGACCCAGTACTTC. Translated: CASSQVLGETQYF.

The chain couples TRBV30 to TRBJ1-1, with D maybe TRBD1 (5 bases). V dropped 1 base and J dropped 5 bases, with 8 bases sitting between them. This CDR3 has 12 amino acids. The germline gives CDR1 GTSNPN, CDR2 SVGIG (reference sequence). CDR3 region: CAWSGGRTEAFF. In DNA form, the CDR3 reads TGTGCCTGGAGTGGGGGCCGGACTGAAGCTTTCTTT. Full variable domain (outside the CDR3, taken from reference TRBV30 and TRBJ1-1): SQTIHQWPATLVQPVGSPLSLECTVEGTSNPNLYWYRQAAGRGLQLLFYSVGIGQISSEVPQNLSASRPQDRQFILSSKKLLLSDSGFYLCAWSGGRTEAFFGQGTRLTVV.

The chain links TRBV29-1 to TRBJ1-2, with D possibly matching TRBD1 (6 bases). This CDR3 has 13 amino acids. Deletions cut 1 base from V and 5 bases from J, with 11 bases between. The germline gives CDR1 SQVTM, CDR2 ANQGSEA. The DNA for the CDR3 is TGCAGCGTTGAAGCTCAACAGGGTTATGGCTACACCTTC. Its translation is CSVEAQQGYGYTF.

The V call is TRBV29-1, the J call TRBJ1-1; possible D gene TRBD1, 6 bases. CDR3 length: 13 amino acids. V lost 5 bases and J lost 2, with 12 bases in between. Germline V gene data show CDR1 as SQVTM and CDR2 as ANQGSEA. CDR3: CSVRGQKNTEAFF. The CDR3 DNA follows: TGCAGCGTTAGAGGACAGAAAAACACTGAAGCTTTCTTT.

This clone occurred a few times. The genes are TRBV27 and TRBJ2-3; D perhaps matches TRBD2 (5 bases). CDR1 is MNHEY and CDR2 is SMNVEV in the germline V gene (reference sequence). V was pared by 5 bases and J by 4 bases, with 10 bases between. The CDR3 extends over 13 amino acids. CDR3 loop: CASSATRADTQYF. CDR3 in DNA: TGTGCCAGCAGTGCAACTAGGGCAGATACGCAGTATTTT.

The chain has TRBV5-1 and TRBJ2-1, with TRBD2 identical over 12 bases. This CDR3 has 15 amino acids. V lost 1 base and J lost 8; bases outside the gene matches: 4. CDR1 SGHRS and CDR2 YFSETQ come from the germline V gene. CDR3 loop: CASSLLAGGVYEQFF. The DNA of the CDR3 is TGCGCCAGCAGCTTGCTAGCGGGGGGGGTCTATGAGCAGTTCTTC.

The chain is built from TRBV7-8 and TRBJ2-3; D is possibly TRBD1 (6 bases). This CDR3 contains 15 residues. The germline V gene encodes CDR1 SGHVS and CDR2 FQNEAQ. V lost 1 base and J lost 1, with 9 bases in between. CDR3 DNA sequence: TGTGCCAGCAGCTTAGGTTGGACAGGCACAGATACGCAGTATTTT. Protein: CASSLGWTGTDTQYF.

This clone was detected only a few times. This chain joins TRBV15 and TRBJ2-2; 8 nucleotides line up with TRBD2. V lost 5 bases and J lost 7; bases outside the gene matches: 6. The CDR3 runs 14 residues. Germline V gene sequence: CDR1 LNHNV, CDR2 YYDKDF (reference sequence). The DNA for the CDR3 is TGTGCCACCAGCGTCGGGGGGGATTTCGGGGAGCTGTTTTTT. Translation gives CATSVGGDFGELFF.